This T cell receptor beta chain was found in a study of blood T cell repertoires in COVID-19. Study information: Acute and convalescent COVID-19 samples came from the United States, Italy and Spain. Sources were T cells, B-cell-depleted T cells, or PBMCs; the material itself was cDNA or gDNA.

Those enrolled in Seattle joined during active infection and were followed longitudinally afterward. Here immunoSEQ multiplex PCR was the method, and the copy in TCRdb shows in-frame clones only, minus some. The sample holds approximately 350,000 clones, around nine tenths seen once. The sequenced sample consisted of peripheral blood. This TCR was recovered from a woman aged 55-69 years with COVID-19, enrolled during active disease.

The CDR3 DNA reads as TGCGCCAGCAGCCCAAGACAGACGAACACTGAAGCTTTCTTT. The encoded protein is CASSPRQTNTEAFF. V and J are TRBV5-1 and TRBJ1-1, with D tentatively TRBD1 (5 bases). V shed 4 bases and J shed 1 base, with 11 bases lying between them. CDR1 SGHRS and CDR2 YFSETQ come from the germline V gene. The CDR3 has 14 residues.